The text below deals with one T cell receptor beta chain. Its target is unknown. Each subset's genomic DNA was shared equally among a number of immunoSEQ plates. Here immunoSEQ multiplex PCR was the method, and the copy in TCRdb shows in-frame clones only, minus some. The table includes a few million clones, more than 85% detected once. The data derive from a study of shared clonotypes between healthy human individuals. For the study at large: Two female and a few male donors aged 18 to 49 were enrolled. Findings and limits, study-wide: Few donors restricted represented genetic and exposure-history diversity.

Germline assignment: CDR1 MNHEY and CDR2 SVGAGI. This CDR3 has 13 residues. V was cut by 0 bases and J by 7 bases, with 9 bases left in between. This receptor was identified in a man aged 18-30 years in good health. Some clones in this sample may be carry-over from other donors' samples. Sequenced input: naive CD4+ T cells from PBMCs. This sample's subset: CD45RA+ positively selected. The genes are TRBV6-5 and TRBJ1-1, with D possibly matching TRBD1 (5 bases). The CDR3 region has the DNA TGTGCCAGCAGTTACTCGATCGGGGGTGAAGCTTTCTTT. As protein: CASSYSIGGEAFF.